The 10 T cell receptor beta chains given below trace back to one sample, sequenced in a study of cytomegalovirus exposure and HLA in healthy donors. The protocol was immunoSEQ multiplex PCR, while the TCRdb copy is restricted to in-frame clones and leaves out a portion. The data show over 85,000 clones, approximately 84% seen once. Sequencing was carried out using PBMCs. The receptor source for this set is a woman between 18 and 29 years old in good health and CMV-seropositive.

This chain uses TRBV4-3 with TRBJ1-5, with 8 bases that match TRBD1. Germline values: CDR1 LGHNA, CDR2 YSLEER. The CDR3 loop spans 15 amino acids. V trimming: 1 base; J trimming: 7 bases; junction bases outside the gene matches: 6. Written as DNA, the CDR3 is TGCGCCAGCAGCCAAGGCCACAGGGGGGGCCAGCCCCAGCATTTT. Translated, it gives CASSQGHRGGQPQHF.

As regards this clone: This CDR3 is also generated by other DNA sequences in the sample. V and J are TRBV30 and TRBJ2-6; a possible D gene is TRBD2 (6 bases). Germline CDR1 is GTSNPN and CDR2 is SVGIG (reference sequence). Trimming removed 6 bases at V and 1 base at J, with 25 bases between. The CDR3 is made up of 19 amino acids. The CDR3 DNA follows: TGTGCCTGCCTGGAGGTCGGGGGAAGGCTCCTTTCTGGGGCCAACGTCCTGACTTTC. It codes for CACLEVGGRLLSGANVLTF.

The genes are TRBV28 and TRBJ2-3, with D perhaps TRBD2 (6 bases). The CDR3 runs 14 residues. Germline V gives CDR1 MDHEN, CDR2 SYDVKM. Trimming left V 4 bases short and J 3 bases short, with 11 bases between. CDR3 sequence reads: CASSSAGSTDTQYF. Here the CDR3 DNA reads TGTGCCAGCAGTTCGGCGGGGTCGACAGATACGCAGTATTTT.

V gene TRBV19 combines with J gene TRBJ2-6; maybe TRBD1 (5 bases). V was shortened by 9 bases and J by 0 bases, with 9 bases between the two germline ends. This CDR3 is built from 14 residues. Germline V gives CDR1 LNHDA, CDR2 SQIVND (reference sequence). The CDR3 spells CASQTVSGANVLTF. As DNA, the CDR3 is TGTGCCAGCCAGACAGTCTCTGGGGCCAACGTCCTGACTTTC.

V usage is TRBV7-2 and J usage is TRBJ2-1; 9 nucleotides align to TRBD1. This CDR3 has 15 residues. The germline CDR1 and CDR2 sequences are SGHTA and FQGNSA. J lost 6 bases, V lost 5 bases, and 8 bases had no gene match. The CDR3 loop is CASSIPGQGFNEQFF. Written as DNA, the CDR3 is TGTGCCAGCAGCATTCCGGGACAGGGATTCAATGAGCAGTTCTTC.

This rearrangement joins TRBV5-1 to TRBJ2-2; tentatively, D is TRBD1 (5 bases). The germline V and J ends were trimmed by 0 bases and 2 bases, with 11 bases remaining between them. Germline V gene lookup returns CDR1 SGHRS and CDR2 YFSETQ. CDR3 length equals 16 residues. This chain's CDR3 is CASSLDGRANTGELFF. Written as DNA, the CDR3 is TGCGCCAGCAGCTTGGATGGCAGGGCCAACACCGGGGAGCTGTTTTTT.

This clone was observed a single time. This sequence joins TRBV7-9 and TRBJ1-4; D is unresolved. CDR1 is SEHNR, CDR2 FQNEAQ, per germline (reference sequence). The CDR3 sequence is 13 residues long. Trimming shortened V by 0 bases and J by 8 bases, and 7 bases separated the two germline ends. CDR3 amino acids: CASSLAVGEKLFF. The CDR3 DNA reads TGTGCCAGCAGCTTAGCGGTGGGCGAAAAACTGTTTTTT.

The chain has TRBV9 and TRBJ1-3, with D possibly matching TRBD1 (5 bases). Trimming stripped 0 bases from V and 4 bases from J, with 8 bases between. CDR3 length equals 14 residues. Looked up from germline, CDR1 is SGDLS and CDR2 is YYNGEE. Here the CDR3 DNA reads TGTGCCAGCAGCGTAGATAACAGGGGAAACACCATATATTTT. It is translated as CASSVDNRGNTIYF. The full variable domain, with the rest looked up from reference TRBV9 and TRBJ1-3, is DSGVTQTPKHLITATGQRVTLRCSPRSGDLSVYWYQQSLDQGLQFLIQYYNGEERAKGNILERFSAQQFPDLHSELNLSSLELGDSALYFCASSVDNRGNTIYFGEGSWLTVV.

The chain combines TRBV7-9 with TRBJ1-1; D perhaps matches TRBD1 (5 bases). V lost 5 bases to trimming and J lost 6 bases, with 13 bases between them. Germline values: CDR1 SEHNR, CDR2 FQNEAQ (reference sequence). The CDR3 is 13 amino acids. The CDR3 region is CASSLGGRAEAFF. As DNA, the CDR3 is TGTGCCAGCAGCCTCGGGGGTAGGGCTGAAGCTTTCTTT.

The CDR3 DNA follows: TGTGCCACCAGCAGCAGGGATTCACCCCTCCACTTT. Translated: CATSSRDSPLHF. The chain has TRBV15 and TRBJ1-6; possible D gene TRBD1, 5 bases. The CDR3 is 12 residues long. The ends were cut back, 3 bases at V and 8 bases at J, with 5 bases in the middle. Per the germline V gene, CDR1 is LNHNV and CDR2 is YYDKDF (reference sequence).